Listed below are T cell receptor beta chains from one sample, sequenced in a study of glioma-infiltrating T cells after dendritic cell vaccination. Produced via immunoSEQ multiplex PCR; TCRdb's table is partial and in-frame only. Among 75,000 to 100,000 clones listed, roughly three quarters were seen once. Sequenced material: blood, taken before dendritic cell vaccination. The receptors shown here come from a human donor with glioblastoma. Each CDR3 is given with its conserved first and last residue. The D gene is left open where the match is weak. Some rows mark clone size as missing; the rest say once, few, many or name a class of expanded clone.

d_call,clone_size,v_call,j_call,cdr3_nt,cdr3_aa
TRBD2,NA,TRBV28,TRBJ2-1,TGTGCCAGCAGTTTAGAATTACTGGGACTAGCGGGATTTGATGAGCAGTTCTTC,CASSLELLGLAGFDEQFF
TRBD2,NA,TRBV9,TRBJ2-5,TGTGCCAGCAGCGTGGGGACTAGCGGGGGCTCCTTCCAAGAGACCCAGTACTTC,CASSVGTSGGSFQETQYF
NA,NA,TRBV6-6,TRBJ1-1,TGTGCCAGCAGTTATGGCGGGTTCATGAACACTGAAGCTTTCTTT,CASSYGGFMNTEAFF
NA,NA,TRBV7-9,TRBJ1-5,TGTGCCAGCAGCTTCGCGGGGGGGACTGGAGACGGTCAGCCCCAGCATTTT,CASSFAGGTGDGQPQHF
TRBD1,few,TRBV19,TRBJ2-5,TGTGCCAAAACCGAAAAGGACAGGGTCGATCAAGAGACCCAGTACTTC,CAKTEKDRVDQETQYF
TRBD1,NA,TRBV4-2,TRBJ1-5,TGTGCCAGCAGCCTCTGGACAGGGATCGATCAGCCCCAGCATTTT,CASSLWTGIDQPQHF
NA,NA,TRBV7-9,TRBJ2-1,TGTGCCAGCAGCCCCAGAGGGGGGGAAGGAAATGAGCAGTTCTTC,CASSPRGGEGNEQFF
NA,NA,TRBV6-5,TRBJ1-2,TGTGCCAGCAGTTACTCGCACGCTGACATGGTCTATGGCTACACCTTC,CASSYSHADMVYGYTF
TRBD2,NA,TRBV7-9,TRBJ2-3,TGTGCCAGCAGCCCATCTAGCGGGATATCTACGCAGTATTTT,CASSPSSGISTQYF
NA,NA,TRBV28,TRBJ1-1,TGTGCCAGCAGTTTGGAGGTGAACACTGAAGCTTTCTTT,CASSLEVNTEAFF
TRBD1,NA,TRBV4-1,TRBJ2-4,TGCGCCAGCAGCCAAGGACAGGGTGGCAGCTCGTACTTC,CASSQGQGGSSYF
TRBD2,NA,TRBV27,TRBJ2-3,TGTGCCAGCAGTTTTCGGACTAGCGGCACAGATACGCAGTATTTT,CASSFRTSGTDTQYF
TRBD2,few,TRBV19,TRBJ2-3,TGTGCCAGTAGTCCGACTTCCCCTAGCGGGAGCCAGTATTTT,CASSPTSPSGSQYF
NA,NA,TRBV7-2,TRBJ1-2,TGTGCCAGCAGCTTAGGTCGCGGGCGGGGCTACACCTTC,CASSLGRGRGYTF
TRBD1,NA,TRBV6-1,TRBJ1-4,TGTGCCAGCAGTTGGACAGGGAATGAAAAACTGTTTTTT,CASSWTGNEKLFF
NA,NA,TRBV6-1,TRBJ2-1,TGTGCCAGCAGAGTCAGCTACAATGAGCAGTTCTTC,CASRVSYNEQFF
TRBD1,NA,TRBV5-1,TRBJ1-1,TGCGCCAGCAGCAGCCGGACAGGGGGCGGACACACTGAAGCTTTCTTT,CASSSRTGGGHTEAFF
NA,NA,TRBV11-1,TRBJ2-7,TGTGCCAGCAGCCGAAATTGGGGAGGCGTGGACGAGCAGTACTTC,CASSRNWGGVDEQYF
TRBD1,NA,TRBV7-2,TRBJ2-7,TGTGCCAGCAGCCCTCTCGCCTCCGGGACAGGCGAGCAGTACTTC,CASSPLASGTGEQYF
TRBD2,NA,TRBV5-1,TRBJ2-1,TGCGCCAGCAGCTCGGCGGGGGGAACCCCCTACAATGAGCAGTTCTTC,CASSSAGGTPYNEQFF
TRBD1,NA,TRBV2,TRBJ1-3,TGTGCCAGCAGTCCGTGGACAGGCGGTGGAAACACCATATATTTT,CASSPWTGGGNTIYF
NA,NA,TRBV6-1,TRBJ2-6,TGTGCCAGCAGTCAAGACAGCTCTGGGGCCAACGTCCTGACTTTC,CASSQDSSGANVLTF
TRBD1,once,TRBV27,TRBJ2-7,TGTGCCAGCAGTTTATCCCGGGACAGGGCCCCCTACGAGCAGTACTTC,CASSLSRDRAPYEQYF
NA,NA,TRBV7-8,TRBJ2-7,TGTGCCAGCAGTCCCCTGGAGGTAACCTACGAGCAGTACTTC,CASSPLEVTYEQYF
TRBD2,NA,TRBV18,TRBJ2-7,TGTGCCAGCTCACCACCTAATACTAGCGGGAGGACCAACTACGAGCAGTACTTC,CASSPPNTSGRTNYEQYF
NA,NA,TRBV18,TRBJ2-1,TGTGCCAGCTCGTCGGGGAATGAGCAGTTCTTC,CASSSGNEQFF
TRBD2,NA,TRBV9,TRBJ2-1,TGTGCCAGCAGCGTAGACGGTAGCGGGAGGGCGAGTGAGCAGTTCTTC,CASSVDGSGRASEQFF
NA,once,TRBV7-9,TRBJ1-2,TGTGCCAGCAGCTTAGGAGCGGTGAGAGACTATGGCTACACCTTC,CASSLGAVRDYGYTF
NA,NA,TRBV7-9,TRBJ2-7,TGTGCCAGCAGCTCAGGGTTTGAATCCTACGAGCAGTACTTC,CASSSGFESYEQYF
NA,NA,TRBV2,TRBJ1-6,TGTGCCAGCAGTGACAGGGTGAATTCACCCCTCCACTTT,CASSDRVNSPLHF
TRBD2,NA,TRBV28,TRBJ2-7,TGTGCCAGCAGCTCCGCCGGACTAGCGGTCTACGAGCAGTACTTC,CASSSAGLAVYEQYF
TRBD2,NA,TRBV5-6,TRBJ2-3,TGTGCCAGCAGCCTATTCGGGAGGGAAGGGCTCACAGATACGCAGTATTTT,CASSLFGREGLTDTQYF
TRBD1,NA,TRBV5-1,TRBJ1-4,TGCGCCAGCAGCCGGGACAGTAATGAAAAACTGTTTTTT,CASSRDSNEKLFF
NA,NA,TRBV19,TRBJ2-1,TGTGCCAGTAGGCCTAGCCGGGATGAGCAGTTCTTC,CASRPSRDEQFF
NA,NA,TRBV18,TRBJ2-5,TGTGCCAGCTCACCTGGGAGGCAAGAGACCCAGTACTTC,CASSPGRQETQYF
NA,NA,TRBV9,TRBJ2-1,TGTGCCAGCACCCCGGGACAAAACTCCTACAATGAGCAGTTCTTC,CASTPGQNSYNEQFF
TRBD2,NA,TRBV9,TRBJ2-3,TGTGCCAGCAGCGTAGGTAGCGGGGGGCTCACAGATACGCAGTATTTT,CASSVGSGGLTDTQYF
NA,once,TRBV2,TRBJ1-1,TGTGCCAGTTCCCCCGGCCGGGGAGGTACTGAAGCTTTCTTT,CASSPGRGGTEAFF
NA,few,TRBV6-4,TRBJ2-3,TGTGCCAGCAGTGAGACCAGCGAGAGCACAGATACGCAGTATTTT,CASSETSESTDTQYF
TRBD2,NA,TRBV25-1,TRBJ2-7,TGTGCCAGCACAGGGGGACTAGCGGGAGGCGCCTACGAGCAGTACTTC,CASTGGLAGGAYEQYF